This TCR beta chain was found in a study of a mutant IDH1 vaccine in newly diagnosed glioma. Study details: Vaccines were begun 4-6 weeks after radiotherapy alone, or with temozolomide cycles. Patients previously underwent radiotherapy, temozolomide, or both, and most underwent both. Study-level findings and limits: Immune responses induced by the vaccine were seen in around 93% of patients, spanning multiple MHC alleles.

Time point described: week 23, last vaccination. The investigators gave 300 ug of mutant IDH1 20-mer peptide in each vaccine dose, together with topical imiquimod. This clone was seen only once. Its antigen is unknown. The CDR3 is made up of 16 amino acids. Germline assignment: CDR1 SGHTA and CDR2 FQGNSA. Unmatched junction bases numbered 3, after V lost 1 base and J lost 0 bases. Some clones are missing from TCRdb's copy, which holds only in-frame ones; the method was immunoSEQ multiplex PCR. The sample lists about 56,000 clones, 87% occurring once. The sample here was PBMCs, taken from a glioma patient whose treatment included an IDH1 peptide vaccine. The source is a man aged 40-50 years with glioma. The chain uses TRBV7-2 and TRBJ2-1, with TRBD2 identical over 7 bases. CDR3 sequence reads: CASSLGGTTSYNEQFF. CDR3 coding DNA: TGTGCCAGCAGCTTAGGTGGGACTACCTCCTACAATGAGCAGTTCTTC.